The clone carrying this T cell receptor beta chain was seen only once. What it recognizes is unknown. The entirety of the isolated RNA underwent reverse transcription, so expressed TCRB transcripts were sequenced. Sequenced by immunoSEQ multiplex PCR; TCRdb stores in-frame clones only, minus some. The sample lists around 250,000 clones, around 24% occurring once. The CDR3 is made up of 15 amino acids. V lost 4 bases to trimming and J lost 0 bases, with 11 bases between them. Looked up from germline, CDR1 is MGHRA and CDR2 is YSYEKL. The sample belongs to a study of beta chain features in type 1 diabetes. General study findings and limits: Moderate yet significant TCRB CDR3 shortening was seen in Type 1 diabetes patients in all four CD4+ subsets.

This rearrangement joins TRBV4-1 to TRBJ2-3; D is perhaps TRBD1 (6 bases). The sequenced sample was naive CD4+ T cells from blood. This receptor was taken from a woman in her twenties or thirties with type 1 diabetes. CDR3 amino acids: CASSLGQYSTDTQYF. The CDR3 nucleotides are TGCGCCAGCAGCCTCGGACAGTACAGCACAGATACGCAGTATTTT.